This entry lists 6 T cell receptor beta chains sequenced from one sample in a study of T-cell reconstitution after alpha-beta-depleted transplantation in children. Using unique molecular identifiers, the investigators prepared the TCRbeta library. TCRdb reanalysed the PCR reads using MiXCR and keeps one entry per CDR3 protein. The sample has about 580,000 distinct CDR3 sequences, roughly 24% seen once; the top ten hold approximately 14%. Here the sequenced sample was PBMCs, mostly from graft donor cells, taken 360 days after TCRalphabeta/CD19-depleted stem cell transplant. These TCRs come from a boy younger than two who had a stem cell transplant for acute myeloid leukemia, so the T cells may come from the graft donor.

In this sample, this clonotype turned up many times. The chain uses TRBV15 and TRBJ2-3, with D perhaps matching TRBD1 or TRBD2 (6 bases each). The germline V and J ends were trimmed by 2 bases and 4 bases, with 19 bases remaining between them. Looked up from germline, CDR1 is LNHNV and CDR2 is YYDKDF (reference sequence). There are 17 residues in the CDR3. CDR3 DNA sequence: TGTGCCACCAGCAGACCCCTACGGGGGCGCGGCGCAGATACGCAGTATTTT. Its protein is CATSRPLRGRGADTQYF. The full variable domain, completed using reference TRBV15 and TRBJ2-3, is DAMVIQNPRYQVTQFGKPVTLSCSQTLNHNVMYWYQQKSSQAPKLLFHYYDKDFNNEADTPDNFQSRRPNTSFCFLDIRSPGLGDTAMYLCATSRPLRGRGADTQYFGPGTRLTVL.

Ten or more counts support this clonotype. This chain uses TRBV29-1 with TRBJ2-1; no clear D gene. The CDR3 loop spans 13 amino acids. V lost 3 bases and J 6 bases, leaving 12 bases between the germline ends. CDR1 and CDR2 (germline): SQVTM, ANQGSEA. For the CDR3, the DNA is TGCAGCGTTGATAACTCGGACGGCAATGAGCAGTTCTTC. Translating it yields CSVDNSDGNEQFF.

There are many counts of this clonotype. The genes are TRBV2 and TRBJ2-2; D unclear. This CDR3 spans 17 amino acids. Deletions cut 8 bases from V and 0 bases from J, with 19 bases between. Germline CDR1 and CDR2: SNHLY and FYNNEI. The CDR3 here is CASGGRISYANTGELFF. Written as DNA, the CDR3 is TGTGCCAGCGGCGGACGGATCTCTTACGCGAACACCGGGGAGCTGTTTTTT.

This clonotype has at least ten counts. CDR3 loop: CASRGGTQYF. CDR3 nucleotides: TGTGCCAGCAGAGGAGGGACCCAGTACTTC. The chain is built from TRBV2 and TRBJ2-5; D might be TRBD2 (5 bases). Deletions cut 6 bases from V and 7 bases from J, with 6 bases between. The CDR3 loop spans 10 amino acids. Germline V CDR1 and CDR2: SNHLY, FYNNEI.

This clonotype has ten or more counts. The chain has TRBV29-1 and TRBJ1-2; 7 nucleotides line up with TRBD1. V lost 6 bases, J lost 0 bases, and 13 bases stayed unmatched. Germline V gene data show CDR1 as SQVTM and CDR2 as ANQGSEA. This CDR3 contains 16 residues. Here the CDR3 DNA reads TGCAGCGTCGCCGGGGACAGCGCCACAGCTAACTATGGCTACACCTTC. It specifies CSVAGDSATANYGYTF.

The V and J genes are TRBV20-1 and TRBJ1-2; unclear D gene. Germline values: CDR1 DFQATT, CDR2 SNEGSKA (reference sequence). The CDR3 runs to 14 residues. V lost 5 bases and J lost 2, with 15 bases in between. CDR3 sequence reads: CSAANREGNYGYTF. The CDR3 nucleotides read TGCAGTGCTGCTAACCGGGAAGGAAACTATGGCTACACCTTC.